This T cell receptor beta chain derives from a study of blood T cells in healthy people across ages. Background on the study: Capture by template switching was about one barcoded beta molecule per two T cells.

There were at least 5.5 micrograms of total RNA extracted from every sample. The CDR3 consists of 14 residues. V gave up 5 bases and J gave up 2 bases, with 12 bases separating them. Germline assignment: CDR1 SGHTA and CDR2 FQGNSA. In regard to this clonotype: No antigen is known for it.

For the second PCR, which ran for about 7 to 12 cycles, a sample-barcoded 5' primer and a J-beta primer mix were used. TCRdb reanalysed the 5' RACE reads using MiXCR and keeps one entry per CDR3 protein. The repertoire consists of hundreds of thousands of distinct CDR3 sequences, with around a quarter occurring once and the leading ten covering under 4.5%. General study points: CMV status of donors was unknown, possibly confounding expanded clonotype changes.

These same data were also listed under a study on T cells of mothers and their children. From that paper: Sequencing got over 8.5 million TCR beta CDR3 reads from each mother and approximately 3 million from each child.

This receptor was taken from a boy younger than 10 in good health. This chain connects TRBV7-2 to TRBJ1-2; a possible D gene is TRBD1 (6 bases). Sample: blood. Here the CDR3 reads CASSLQGGNYGYTF. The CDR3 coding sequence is TGTGCCAGCAGCCTACAGGGAGGGAACTATGGCTACACCTTC.